Each of the 10 T cell receptor beta chains below was sequenced from the same sample in a study of blood T cell repertoires in COVID-19. Method: immunoSEQ multiplex PCR; TCRdb's copy keeps in-frame clones and lacks some. The repertoire holds about 400,000 clones, with about 87% as singletons. The sample consisted of peripheral blood. The receptors shown here come from a human donor in a cohort sampled during active COVID-19.

The rearrangement uses TRBV5-8 and TRBJ1-6, with D perhaps matching TRBD1 (6 bases). The V end was cut by 4 bases, the J end by 10 bases, with 18 bases between. Germline V gene sequence: CDR1 SGHTS, CDR2 YDEGEE. The CDR3 sequence is 15 residues long. The chain's CDR3 is CASSRIRGAGSPLHF. The CDR3 nucleotides are TGTGCCAGCAGCCGGATCCGGGGGGCCGGATCACCCCTCCACTTT.

The rearrangement links TRBV5-5 to TRBJ1-4; D possibly corresponds to TRBD1 (5 bases). Germline V gene data show CDR1 as SGHKS and CDR2 as YYEKEE (reference sequence). V lost 3 bases and J lost 1, with 10 bases in between. This CDR3 comprises 15 residues. CDR3 region: CASSSGSGTNEKLFF. The CDR3 coding sequence is TGTGCCAGCAGCTCAGGGTCGGGAACTAATGAAAAACTGTTTTTT.

This clone appeared many times. The J gene is TRBJ2-3, the V gene TRBV21-1; the listed D gene, TRBD1, was not tested against the DNA. TRBV21-1 is designated a pseudogene. The CDR3 runs 17 residues. CDR3 sequence reads: CASSPGQRTPNTDTQYF. In DNA, the CDR3 is TGTGCCAGCAGCCCAGGGCAGAGAACCCCTAACACAGATACGCAGTATTTT.

This chain connects TRBV11-3 to TRBJ2-1; 7 bases agree with TRBD2. The J segment lost 6 bases and the V segment lost 5 bases, leaving 13 bases of the junction unmatched. The CDR3 runs 16 residues. Germline lookup yields CDR1 SGHNT and CDR2 YENEEA. As DNA, the CDR3 is TGTGCCAGCAGCCCCCGAGGTCCGGGGGGTCCCAATGAGCAGTTCTTC. It encodes CASSPRGPGGPNEQFF.

This chain joins TRBV10-1 and TRBJ1-2; D is undetermined. V shed 1 base and J shed 4 bases, with 10 bases lying between them. Germline V gives CDR1 WNHNN, CDR2 SYGVQD (reference sequence). This CDR3 region has 14 residues. The chain's CDR3 is CASSEWRYRYGYTF. CDR3 coding DNA: TGCGCCAGCAGTGAGTGGAGGTATCGCTATGGCTACACCTTC.

V is TRBV5-1 and J is TRBJ2-7; perhaps TRBD1 as D (5 bases). The CDR3 runs 16 residues. CDR1 SGHRS and CDR2 YFSETQ come from the germline V gene. The ends were cut back, 0 bases at V and 6 bases at J, with 19 bases in the middle. CDR3 sequence reads: CASSLESQGVGSEQYF. The CDR3 DNA sequence: TGCGCCAGCAGCTTGGAATCCCAGGGTGTAGGGTCCGAGCAGTACTTC.

The J gene is TRBJ2-7, the V gene TRBV7-2; a weak D match, TRBD2 (5 bases). Trimming took 1 base from V and 1 from J, leaving 8 bases between them. CDR1 and CDR2 from the germline V gene are SGHTA and FQGNSA. This CDR3 has 14 residues. The DNA for the CDR3 is TGTGCCAGCAGCTTAGTACGGGGTTCCTACGAGCAGTACTTC. Its translation is CASSLVRGSYEQYF.

In regard to this clone: A junction boundary mismatches the germline segment, possibly from a read error. The chain combines TRBV19 with TRBJ1-5; 12 bases map to TRBD1. Germline lookup yields CDR1 LNHDA and CDR2 SQIVND (reference sequence). CDR3 length equals 18 residues. The CDR3 region is CASRIGTGGGKGNQPQHF. CDR3 coding DNA: TGTGCCAGTAGAATAGGGACAGGGGGCGGTAAGGGCAATCAGCCCCAGCATTTT. Supplemented by reference TRBV19 and TRBJ1-5, the full variable domain reads DGGITQSPKYLFRKEGQNVTLSCEQNLNHDAMYWYRQDPGQGLRLIYYSQIVNDFQKGDIAEGYSVSREKKESFPLTVTSAQKNPTAFYLCASRIGTGGGKGNQPQHFGDGTRLSIL.

CDR3 coding DNA: TGTGCCAGCAGAGCAGGGTATGGATCACCCCTCCACTTT. Protein: CASRAGYGSPLHF. V and J are TRBV27 and TRBJ1-6; D is perhaps TRBD1 (5 bases). Germline CDR1 reads MNHEY; CDR2 reads SMNVEV (reference sequence). Trimming took off 6 bases at V and 10 bases at J, with 13 bases between the two ends. This CDR3 region has 13 residues.

J is TRBJ1-6 and V is TRBV28; tentatively, D is TRBD1 (5 bases). CDR3 length equals 14 residues. Trimming removed 5 bases from V and 13 bases from J, with 18 bases in between. In germline, CDR1 is MDHEN, CDR2 SYDVKM. CDR3 bases: TGTGCCAGCAGTGGGGGGACTAGCGAGACGCCCCTCCACTTT. Translation gives CASSGGTSETPLHF. Filled out from reference TRBV28 and TRBJ1-6, the complete variable domain reads DVKVTQSSRYLVKRTGEKVFLECVQDMDHENMFWYRQDPGLGLRLIYFSYDVKMKEKGDIPEGYSVSREKKERFSLILESASTNQTSMYLCASSGGTSETPLHFGNGTRLTVT.